Listed here are 18 T cell receptor beta chains from one sample, sequenced in a study of blood T cells in healthy people across ages. Alongside a J-beta primer mix, a sample-barcoded 5' primer served in a second PCR lasting about 7 to 11 cycles. TCRdb passed the 5' RACE reads through MiXCR, listing each CDR3 protein once. In the table there are about 780,000 distinct CDR3 sequences, about 46% of which are singletons. The sequenced sample was blood. These receptors all stem from an elderly man in good health.

The rearrangement links TRBV24-1 to TRBJ2-7; D gene uncertain. Trimming pared 4 bases from V and 7 bases from J, leaving 16 bases between. The germline gives CDR1 KGHDR, CDR2 SFDVKD. CDR3 length equals 14 residues. CDR3 loop: CATSDPHSAGEQYF. CDR3 bases: TGTGCCACCAGTGACCCCCATTCGGCCGGTGAGCAGTACTTC.

This rearrangement joins TRBV20-1 to TRBJ2-1; TRBD2 aligns across 14 bases. The assigned J gene may be wrong: the sequence end matches TRBJ2-7 better. From germline, CDR1 is DFQATT and CDR2 SNEGSKA (reference sequence). This CDR3 has 19 residues. DNA of the CDR3: TGCAGTGCCGCCCTGAGACTAGCGGGAGGGGATAGCTCCTACAATGAGCAGTACTTC. Translated, it gives CSAALRLAGGDSSYNEQYF.

The CDR3 DNA is TGTGCCAGCAGTGAATTTGGACTAGAGCCCACCGGGGAGCTGTTTTTT. Translated: CASSEFGLEPTGELFF. The chain links TRBV25-1 to TRBJ2-2, with 7 bases aligning to TRBD2. The CDR3 totals 16 residues. CDR1 and CDR2 (germline): MGHDK, SYGVNS. The J segment lost 4 bases and the V segment lost 1 base, leaving 6 bases of the junction unmatched.

The J gene is TRBJ1-1, the V gene TRBV7-2; D possibly corresponds to TRBD1 (6 bases). This CDR3 is built from 15 residues. V was pared by 5 bases and J by 1 base, with 14 bases between. Germline assignment: CDR1 SGHTA and CDR2 FQGNSA. CDR3 amino acids: CASSPRTVQNTEAFF. DNA for the CDR3: TGTGCCAGCAGCCCCCGGACAGTCCAGAACACTGAAGCTTTCTTT.

This chain joins TRBV20-1 and TRBJ2-1; unclear D gene. The CDR3 length is 11 residues. V dropped 6 bases and J dropped 4 bases, with 7 bases sitting between them. From germline, CDR1 is DFQATT and CDR2 SNEGSKA (reference sequence). CDR3 sequence reads: CSAPVYNEQFF. CDR3 nucleotide sequence: TGCAGTGCGCCCGTATACAATGAGCAGTTCTTC.

Turning to this clonotype: At one boundary the junction diverges from the germline segment, which might be a read error. The chain combines TRBV15 with TRBJ2-3, with D possibly being TRBD2 (6 bases). Germline loops: CDR1 LNHNV, CDR2 YYDKDF (reference sequence). The CDR3 is made up of 16 amino acids. The CDR3 sequence: CATSRDRAGSTGTQYF. The DNA of the CDR3 is TGTGCCACCAGCAGAGATCGGGCGGGAAGCACAGGTACGCAGTATTTT.

The table lists this clonotype with a count of one. The chain is built from TRBV4-3 and TRBJ2-4; 9 bases align to TRBD1. The J call is doubtful: the DNA matches TRBJ2-7 better. Looked up from germline, CDR1 is LGHNA and CDR2 is YSLEER. The CDR3 spans 17 residues. As DNA, the CDR3 is TGCGCCAGCAGCCAAAAGGCGACGGGACAGGGATTTTCCGAGCAGTACTTC. Its translation: CASSQKATGQGFSEQYF.

This chain connects TRBV7-9 to TRBJ2-5, with 10 bases fitting TRBD2. The better agreement between TRBJ2-7 and the DNA end casts doubt on the J call. CDR3 length: 16 residues. Looked up from germline, CDR1 is SEHNR and CDR2 is FQNEAQ (reference sequence). The CDR3 sequence is CASSPRGSGGSYEQYF. The CDR3 coding sequence is TGTGCCAGCAGCCCACGTGGTAGCGGGGGGTCCTACGAGCAGTACTTC.

The gene calls are TRBV7-3 and TRBJ1-1; tentatively, D is TRBD1 (6 bases). CDR3 length: 17 residues. With 4 bases removed from V and 1 base from J, the gap between germline ends came to 19 bases. Germline V CDR1 and CDR2: SGHTA, FQGTGA. The CDR3 DNA is TGTGCCAGCAGCTCATTATTATATGGGGGGCAGAACACTGAAGCTTTCTTT. Amino acids: CASSSLLYGGQNTEAFF.

The chain combines TRBV29-1 with TRBJ2-1; D gene unclear. The DNA end lines up better with TRBJ2-7; the J call may be wrong. Germline V gives CDR1 SQVTM, CDR2 ANQGSEA. The CDR3 extends over 12 amino acids. CDR3 sequence reads: CSGGSGVYEQYF. The CDR3 DNA follows: TGCAGCGGCGGTTCCGGCGTCTATGAGCAGTACTTC.

The rearrangement joins TRBV29-1 to TRBJ2-3, with 9 bases that match TRBD2. The CDR3 consists of 12 residues. Germline V gene lookup returns CDR1 SQVTM and CDR2 ANQGSEA. Trimming took 6 bases from V and 5 from J; bases not matched to a gene: 3. In DNA, the CDR3 is TGCAGCGTCCCGACTAGCGGAGATACGCAGTATTTT. The encoded protein is CSVPTSGDTQYF.

The chain uses TRBV29-1 and TRBJ2-3, with D perhaps assigned TRBD1 or TRBD2 (5 bases each). CDR3 size: 13 residues. V was shortened by 4 bases and J by 4 bases, with 12 bases between the two germline ends. CDR1 is SQVTM, CDR2 ANQGSEA, per germline. Written as DNA, the CDR3 is TGCAGCGTTGGCGACCCGGGGCCAGATACGCAGTATTTT. It is translated as CSVGDPGPDTQYF.

The chain links TRBV29-1 to TRBJ1-4, with a possible D match to TRBD1 (5 bases). This CDR3 has 13 residues. V lost 4 bases and J lost 5, with 11 bases in between. Per the germline V gene, CDR1 is SQVTM and CDR2 is ANQGSEA. The CDR3 region is CSVAYRRNEKLFF. The CDR3 DNA reads as TGCAGCGTTGCCTACAGGAGGAATGAAAAACTGTTTTTT.

The chain uses TRBV5-6 and TRBJ1-1; possible D gene TRBD1, 5 bases. Trimming stripped 3 bases from V and 0 bases from J, with 12 bases between. CDR1 is SGHDT and CDR2 is YYEEEE in the germline V gene. The CDR3 contains 15 residues. The chain's CDR3 is CASSYDSPLNTEAFF. Written as DNA, the CDR3 is TGTGCCAGCAGCTACGACAGTCCTTTGAACACTGAAGCTTTCTTT.

V gene TRBV12-3 or TRBV12-4 combines with J gene TRBJ1-2, with D perhaps TRBD1 (6 bases). The V end was cut by 6 bases, the J end by 4 bases, with 15 bases between. The CDR3 has 14 amino acids. CDR3 sequence: CASSPAGVLYGYTF. The CDR3 nucleotides are TGTGCCAGCAGCCCAGCAGGGGTCCTCTATGGCTACACCTTC.

The rearrangement joins TRBV29-1 to TRBJ1-1; D is undetermined. Germline V gene sequence: CDR1 SQVTM, CDR2 ANQGSEA. V was pared by 1 base and J by 4 bases, with 1 base between. The CDR3 consists of 10 residues. The CDR3 spells CSVEGTEAFF. As DNA, the CDR3 is TGCAGCGTTGAAGGCACTGAAGCTTTCTTT.

The chain combines TRBV3-1 with TRBJ1-2; D not resolved. The CDR3 contains 14 residues. V was clipped by 0 bases and J by 2 bases, with 7 bases between them. Germline V gives CDR1 LGHDT, CDR2 YNNKEL (reference sequence). This chain's CDR3 is CASSQETENYGYTF. DNA for the CDR3: TGTGCCAGCAGCCAAGAAACGGAAAACTATGGCTACACCTTC.

The chain couples TRBV20-1 to TRBJ2-1; TRBD1 or TRBD2 may be the D gene (6 bases each). Near its end, the DNA agrees better with TRBJ2-7, so the J call may be wrong. The CDR3 has 12 amino acids. The germline V gene encodes CDR1 DFQATT and CDR2 SNEGSKA (reference sequence). The CDR3 DNA reads TGCAGTGCGGGCAGGGGAGGTTACGAGCAGTACTTC. This sequence encodes CSAGRGGYEQYF.